The 23 T cell receptor beta chains below come from one sample, sequenced in a study of blood T cell repertoires in COVID-19 (dated by TCRdb to about 2020). Library generation was performed with the immunoSEQ multiplex PCR assay. TCRdb limited this immuneACCESS table to in-frame rearrangements with V and J called. A share of clones is missing; checked studies link under half to unresolved V genes, and the rest is unexplained. This sample is represented by around 200,000 clones; roughly 90% of them were singletons. The ten biggest clones cover 9.5% to 12% of the sample. Material: peripheral blood. The receptors shown here come from a woman aged 60-75 years with COVID-19, enrolled during active disease.

J is TRBJ2-7 and V is TRBV30; D may be TRBD1 (5 bases). This CDR3 region has 12 residues. V lost 5 bases to trimming and J lost 6 bases, with 14 bases between them. The V gene's germline CDR1 is GTSNPN and CDR2 SVGIG (reference sequence). Written as DNA, the CDR3 is TGTGCCTGGTGGACACCCAAAGGCGAGCAGTACTTC. Encoded protein: CAWWTPKGEQYF.

This chain connects TRBV6-4 to TRBJ2-7; 14 bases are a match to TRBD2. The CDR3 sequence is 18 residues long. The germline V gene encodes CDR1 MRHNA and CDR2 SNTAGT. J gave up 0 bases and V 4 bases, and 8 bases lay outside the gene matches. CDR3 bases: TGTGCCAGCAGTGCCCCAGGGACTAGCGGGAGCGACTCCTACGAGCAGTACTTC. This translates into CASSAPGTSGSDSYEQYF.

This clone was observed a few times. This chain connects TRBV6-5 to TRBJ2-1; 7 bases map to TRBD2. Germline CDR1 is MNHEY and CDR2 is SVGAGI. CDR3 length: 14 amino acids. V lost 7 bases and J lost 8; bases outside the gene matches: 11. CDR3: CASTKRGGWDEQFF. As DNA, the CDR3 is TGTGCCAGCACAAAGCGGGGTGGATGGGATGAGCAGTTCTTC.

The chain is built from TRBV24-1 and TRBJ1-3; D might be TRBD1 (5 bases). The CDR3 is 13 residues long. Trimming shortened V by 6 bases and J by 1 base, and 6 bases separated the two germline ends. Looked up from germline, CDR1 is KGHDR and CDR2 is SFDVKD. The CDR3 here is CATSQGSGNTIYF. CDR3 nucleotides: TGTGCCACCAGTCAGGGATCTGGAAACACCATATATTTT.

The chain recombines TRBV11-3 with TRBJ2-7; weak D call: TRBD2 (5 bases). The CDR3 extends over 13 amino acids. V was shortened by 5 bases and J by 9 bases, with 17 bases between the two germline ends. Germline lookup yields CDR1 SGHNT and CDR2 YENEEA. CDR3 loop: CASSVGLSRAQYF. In DNA, the CDR3 is TGTGCCAGCAGCGTCGGACTCTCGCGTGCGCAGTACTTC.

The chain employs TRBV6-6 and TRBJ1-1; D unresolved. The CDR3 runs 14 residues. Germline V gene lookup returns CDR1 MNHNY and CDR2 SVGAGI (reference sequence). V was clipped by 0 bases and J by 1 base, with 6 bases between them. The CDR3 is CASSYSTANTEAFF. Written as DNA, the CDR3 is TGTGCCAGCAGTTACTCCACAGCGAACACTGAAGCTTTCTTT.

The genes are TRBV7-9 and TRBJ1-5; no clear D. V was trimmed by 3 bases and J by 5 bases, leaving 5 bases between them. This CDR3 is 12 amino acids long. CDR1 is SEHNR and CDR2 is FQNEAQ in the germline V gene (reference sequence). The CDR3 DNA sequence: TGTGCCAGCAGCTTTAGATATCAGCCCCAGCATTTT. Encoded protein: CASSFRYQPQHF. Supplemented by reference TRBV7-9 and TRBJ1-5, the full variable domain reads DTGVSQNPRHKITKRGQNVTFRCDPISEHNRLYWYRQTLGQGPEFLTYFQNEAQLEKSRLLSDRFSAERPKGSFSTLEIQRTEQGDSAMYLCASSFRYQPQHFGDGTRLSIL.

The chain joins TRBV24-1 to TRBJ2-7; 11 bases fit TRBD2. The CDR3 loop spans 13 amino acids. The J segment lost 9 bases and the V segment lost 9 bases, leaving 9 bases of the junction unmatched. Germline V lookup: CDR1 KGHDR, CDR2 SFDVKD. The CDR3 DNA sequence: TGTGCCACCTCGACTAGCGGGATGTTTCGGCAGTACTTC. It yields the protein CATSTSGMFRQYF.

CDR3 loop: CATERFAYNEQFF. The CDR3 nucleotides read TGTGCCACCGAGCGGTTCGCCTACAATGAGCAGTTCTTC. This chain joins TRBV6-6 and TRBJ2-1; possibly TRBD2 for D (5 bases). Germline V CDR1 and CDR2: MNHNY, SVGAGI (reference sequence). Trimming cost V 10 bases and J 2 bases, with 12 bases left between them. CDR3 length: 13 amino acids.

This sequence joins TRBV4-2 and TRBJ2-7; D is uncertain. V lost 6 bases to trimming and J lost 1 base, with 16 bases between them. In germline, CDR1 is LGHNA, CDR2 YNFKEQ. The CDR3 extends over 15 amino acids. The DNA of the CDR3 is TGTGCCAGCAGACCAGCTTCGGGTGAGTCCTACGAGCAGTACTTC. It encodes CASRPASGESYEQYF.

The chain uses TRBV28 and TRBJ1-1; D may be TRBD1 (5 bases). The germline CDR1 and CDR2 sequences are MDHEN and SYDVKM. The V end lost 0 bases, the J end lost 0 bases, and 8 bases lay between the germline ends. The CDR3 has 15 amino acids. The CDR3 bases are TGTGCCAGCAGTTTATGGACAGATCTGAACACTGAAGCTTTCTTT. Its translation is CASSLWTDLNTEAFF.

The chain couples TRBV10-1 to TRBJ2-1; D uncertain. CDR1 and CDR2 (germline): WNHNN, SYGVQD (reference sequence). With 3 bases removed from V and 0 bases from J, the gap between germline ends came to 9 bases. This CDR3 comprises 15 residues. The CDR3 here is CASSESPSSYNEQFF. The CDR3 DNA sequence: TGCGCCAGCAGTGAATCCCCTAGCTCCTACAATGAGCAGTTCTTC.

The gene calls are TRBV6-1 and TRBJ1-5; TRBD1 is a possible D gene (5 bases). Trimming took off 3 bases at V and 2 bases at J, with 11 bases between the two ends. CDR1 MNHNS and CDR2 SASEGT come from the germline V gene. The CDR3 contains 15 residues. CDR3 nucleotide sequence: TGTGCCAGCAGTGACAGGGAATTGGGCAATCAGCCCCAGCATTTT. As protein: CASSDRELGNQPQHF.

V is TRBV4-2 and J is TRBJ1-2; 11 bases are shared with TRBD1. V lost 4 bases to trimming and J lost 2 bases; unmatched junction nucleotides: 0. There are 14 residues in the CDR3. Germline V CDR1 and CDR2: LGHNA, YNFKEQ. For the CDR3, the DNA is TGTGCCAGCAGCCGGGACAGGGGGAACTATGGCTACACCTTC. The encoded protein is CASSRDRGNYGYTF.

This chain joins TRBV6-5 and TRBJ1-1; D is unclear. V was pared by 5 bases and J by 1 base, with 14 bases between. The CDR3 is 15 amino acids. Per germline, CDR1 MNHEY and CDR2 SVGAGI. CDR3 nucleotide sequence: TGTGCCAGCAGTAACCTTGGAGGCACGAACACTGAAGCTTTCTTT. Translated: CASSNLGGTNTEAFF.

V is TRBV11-3 and J is TRBJ1-3; 9 bases agree with TRBD1. Germline lookup yields CDR1 SGHNT and CDR2 YENEEA. The CDR3 runs to 15 residues. The V segment lost 5 bases and the J segment 2 bases; nucleotides outside the gene matches: 4. CDR3 region: CASSPRTGAGNTIYF. The CDR3 DNA reads TGTGCCAGCAGCCCCCGGACAGGGGCTGGAAACACCATATATTTT.

The chain uses TRBV11-2 and TRBJ2-7; no clear D. V was shortened by 5 bases and J by 6 bases, with 8 bases between the two germline ends. The CDR3 consists of 11 residues. Germline assignment: CDR1 SGHAT and CDR2 FQNNGV. CDR3 coding DNA: TGTGCCAGCAGCCCAGAAATCGAGCAGTACTTC. This codes for CASSPEIEQYF.

V gene TRBV15 combines with J gene TRBJ2-3; 13 bases are a match to TRBD2. Germline-derived CDR1 and CDR2 are LNHNV and YYDKDF (reference sequence). V trimming: 4 bases; J trimming: 2 bases; junction bases outside the gene matches: 3. The CDR3 covers 16 residues. The CDR3 DNA reads as TGTGCCACCAGCACGGGGACTAGCGGGACCACAGATACGCAGTATTTT. Protein: CATSTGTSGTTDTQYF.

This clone has just a few counts. The CDR3 here is CASSPSQIIQETQYF. The DNA for the CDR3 is TGTGCCAGCAGTCCGTCCCAGATAATACAAGAGACCCAGTACTTC. This chain connects TRBV6-2 or TRBV6-3 to TRBJ2-5; no definite D call. Trimming shortened V by 5 bases and J by 2 bases, and 15 bases separated the two germline ends. The length of the CDR3 is 15 residues. CDR1 and CDR2 (germline): MNHEY, SVGEGT.

This chain links TRBV9 with TRBJ2-1, with 7 bases identical to TRBD2. CDR1 SGDLS and CDR2 YYNGEE come from the germline V gene. The CDR3 runs to 17 residues. The junction had 11 bases not matched to a gene; V was cut back by 2 bases and J by 3 bases. Here the CDR3 reads CASSVGGGSGVYNEQFF. CDR3 nucleotide sequence: TGTGCCAGCAGCGTCGGCGGTGGGAGCGGGGTCTACAATGAGCAGTTCTTC.

The chain joins TRBV10-3 to TRBJ1-2, with D perhaps matching TRBD1 (5 bases). Germline-derived CDR1 and CDR2 are ENHRY and SYGVKD. Trimming took off 3 bases at V and 3 bases at J, with 11 bases between the two ends. The CDR3 extends over 14 amino acids. DNA for the CDR3: TGTGCCATCAGTGACAGGGAGGTGGACTATGGCTACACCTTC. As protein: CAISDREVDYGYTF.

This chain links TRBV5-1 with TRBJ2-1; no clear D. The CDR3 sequence is 15 residues long. Germline V gene lookup returns CDR1 SGHRS and CDR2 YFSETQ. V shed 4 bases and J shed 4 bases, with 15 bases lying between them. CDR3 bases: TGCGCCAGCAGCGGCTTGTTCACGGAGTACAATGAGCAGTTCTTC. Translation gives CASSGLFTEYNEQFF. Filled out from reference TRBV5-1 and TRBJ2-1, the complete variable domain reads KAGVTQTPRYLIKTRGQQVTLSCSPISGHRSVSWYQQTPGQGLQFLFEYFSETQRNKGNFPGRFSGRQFSNSRSEMNVSTLELGDSALYLCASSGLFTEYNEQFFGPGTRLTVL.

This rearrangement joins TRBV30 to TRBJ1-1; TRBD1 matches 7 bases. The junction had 2 bases not matched to a gene; V was cut back by 3 bases and J by 1 base. CDR1 is GTSNPN and CDR2 is SVGIG in the germline V gene (reference sequence). CDR3 length equals 13 residues. The CDR3 bases are TGTGCCTGGAGCCCAGGGGGGAACACTGAAGCTTTCTTT. As protein: CAWSPGGNTEAFF.